This is a list of T cell receptor beta chains from one sample in a study of CD8+ T cells in alopecia areata. The repertoire was sequenced with immunoSEQ multiplex PCR; TCRdb's copy has only in-frame clones and lacks some. The sample has approximately 58,000 clones; about 44% are singletons. The sample comprised NKG2D-low CD8+ T cells sorted from blood. Source of these receptors: a human donor with alopecia areata. Each CDR3 is given with its conserved first and last residue. Each record gives: V gene, D gene, J gene, clone size, CDR3 protein, CDR3 DNA. D genes are given only for firm matches. Not all rows give a size; the values are once, few, many and, for expanded clones, a class.

V: TRBV29-1; D: NA; J: TRBJ2-1; size: few; CDR3: CSVGGGRGYNEQFF; DNA: TGCAGCGTTGGAGGGGGACGAGGGTACAATGAGCAGTTCTTC
V: TRBV4-2; D: TRBD2; J: TRBJ2-5; size: NA; CDR3: CASSSPPAGGPETQYF; DNA: TGTGCCAGCAGCTCTCCTCCAGCGGGGGGCCCTGAGACCCAGTACTTC
V: TRBV4-1; D: NA; J: TRBJ2-7; size: few; CDR3: CASSQTTPRYEQYF; DNA: TGCGCCAGCAGCCAAACGACCCCCCGCTACGAGCAGTACTTC
V: TRBV7-9; D: NA; J: TRBJ2-1; size: NA; CDR3: CASSVVGRLDNEQFF; DNA: TGTGCCAGCAGCGTCGTGGGCAGGTTGGACAATGAGCAGTTCTTC
V: TRBV7-9; D: NA; J: TRBJ1-1; size: few; CDR3: CASIQGVNTEAFF; DNA: TGTGCCAGCATCCAGGGAGTGAACACTGAAGCTTTCTTT
V: TRBV2; D: TRBD1; J: TRBJ2-7; size: few; CDR3: CASSRTGSRYEQYF; DNA: TGTGCCAGTTCCAGGACAGGGTCAAGGTACGAGCAGTACTTC
V: TRBV7-9; D: NA; J: TRBJ1-1; size: few; CDR3: CASSLVAFVNTEAFF; DNA: TGTGCCAGCAGCTTAGTCGCCTTCGTGAACACTGAAGCTTTCTTT
V: TRBV28; D: NA; J: TRBJ1-1; size: few; CDR3: CASSSSGEAFF; DNA: TGTGCCAGCAGTTCATCAGGGGAAGCTTTCTTT
V: TRBV7-2; D: NA; J: TRBJ2-1; size: NA; CDR3: CASSVGGISGNEQFF; DNA: TGTGCCAGCAGCGTAGGGGGAATCAGTGGCAATGAGCAGTTCTTC
V: TRBV27; D: NA; J: TRBJ2-1; size: NA; CDR3: CASSLSGTQYNEQFF; DNA: TGTGCCAGCAGTTTATCCGGGACACAATACAATGAGCAGTTCTTC